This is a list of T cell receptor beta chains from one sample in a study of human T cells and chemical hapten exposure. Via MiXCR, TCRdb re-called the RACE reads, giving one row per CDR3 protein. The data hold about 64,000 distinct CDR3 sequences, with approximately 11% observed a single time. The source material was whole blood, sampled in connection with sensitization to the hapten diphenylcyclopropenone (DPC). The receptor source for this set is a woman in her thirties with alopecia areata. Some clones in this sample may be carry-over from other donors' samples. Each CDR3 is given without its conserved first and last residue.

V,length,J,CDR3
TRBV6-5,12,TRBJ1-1,ASSPPGRRTEAF
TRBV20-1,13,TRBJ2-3,SAVGTRGGPDTQY
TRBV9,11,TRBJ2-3,ASSVGGNSRQY
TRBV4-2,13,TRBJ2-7,ASSQEVRQGSEQY
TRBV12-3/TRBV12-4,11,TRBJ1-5,ASSWGGDQPQH
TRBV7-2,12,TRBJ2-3,ASRSSGGANTQY
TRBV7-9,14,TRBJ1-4,ASSLALDSSNEKLF
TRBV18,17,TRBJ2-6,ASSPPPGRQSAGANVLT
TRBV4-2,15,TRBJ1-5,ASSLDPGQGPSQPQH
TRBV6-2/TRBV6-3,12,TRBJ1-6,ASSYEGYNSPLH
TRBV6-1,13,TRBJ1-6,ASSELDRLNSPLH
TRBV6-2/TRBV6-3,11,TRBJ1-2,ASIDRLSPGYT
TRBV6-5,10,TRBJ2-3,ASRDGTDTQY
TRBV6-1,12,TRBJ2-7,ASSGPGIPHEQY
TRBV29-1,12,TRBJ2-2,SVTPGQGTGELF
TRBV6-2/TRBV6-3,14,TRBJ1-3,ASRPWDRSSGNTIY
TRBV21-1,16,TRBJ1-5,ASSNGDREVGSNQPQH
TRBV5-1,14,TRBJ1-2,ASSLVPQGGNYGYT
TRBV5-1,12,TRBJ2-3,ASSQVAEADTQY
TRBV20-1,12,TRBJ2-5,SARQGQPVETQY
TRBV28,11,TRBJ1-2,ASRPTPPYGYT
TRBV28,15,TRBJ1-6,ASSPSRGRSYNSPLH
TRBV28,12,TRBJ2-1,ASSSFGRANEQF
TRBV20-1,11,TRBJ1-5,SASGDGNQPQH
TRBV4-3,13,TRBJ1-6,ASSQEGRGNSPLH
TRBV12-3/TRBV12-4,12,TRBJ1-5,ASSLQYSNQPQH
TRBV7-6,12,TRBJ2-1,ASSLTAGGDEQF
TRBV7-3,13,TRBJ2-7,ASSPSGTRTYEQY
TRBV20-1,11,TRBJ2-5,SAPRTGGETQY
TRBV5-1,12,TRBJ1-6,ASSLEVGDSPLH
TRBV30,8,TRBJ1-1,AWSDRVAF
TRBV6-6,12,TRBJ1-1,ASSYSTGGTEAF
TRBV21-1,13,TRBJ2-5,ASSRGSAKGETQY
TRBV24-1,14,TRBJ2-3,ATSDTRLAWADTQY
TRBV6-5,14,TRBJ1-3,ASMNSGGASGNTIY
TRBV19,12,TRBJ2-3,ASRWTGGTDTQY
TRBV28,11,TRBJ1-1,ASTSLGNTEAF
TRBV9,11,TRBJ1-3,ASSVAAGNTIY
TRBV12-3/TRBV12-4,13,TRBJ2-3,ASSMGQLATDTQY
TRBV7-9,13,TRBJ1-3,ASTTRGDSGNTIY
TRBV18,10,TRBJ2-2,ASSPQTGELF
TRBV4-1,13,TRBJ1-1,ASSQDDRGITEAF
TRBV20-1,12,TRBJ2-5,SASLAGGGETQY
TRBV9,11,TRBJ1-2,ASSVADHYGYT
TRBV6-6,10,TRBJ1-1,ASSYARGEAF
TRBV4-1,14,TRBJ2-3,ASSQQSTPGTDTQY
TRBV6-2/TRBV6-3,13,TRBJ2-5,ASSRETSFAETQY
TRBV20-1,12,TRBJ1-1,SASGKTQNTEAF